These 13 T cell receptor beta chains originate from one sample sequenced in a study of cytomegalovirus exposure and HLA in healthy donors. The PCR contained 60 Vbeta and 13 Jbeta primers. Sequencing used immunoSEQ multiplex PCR; TCRdb keeps in-frame clones, though not all of them. The sample lists 110,000 to 150,000 clones; about 75% were seen once. What was sequenced was PBMCs. The receptors stem from a man aged 25 to 40 in good health and CMV-seronegative.

V gene TRBV6-4 combines with J gene TRBJ2-7, with D maybe TRBD2 (5 bases). The V gene's germline CDR1 is MRHNA and CDR2 SNTAGT. V was pared by 6 bases and J by 6 bases, with 15 bases between. The CDR3 sequence is 13 residues long. This chain's CDR3 is CASSKQDGGEQYF. As DNA, the CDR3 is TGTGCCAGCAGCAAGCAAGATGGAGGCGAGCAGTACTTC.

J is TRBJ2-3 and V is TRBV19; maybe TRBD1 (5 bases). V was pared by 5 bases and J by 5 bases, with 11 bases between. The germline gives CDR1 LNHDA, CDR2 SQIVND (reference sequence). There are 13 residues in the CDR3. The CDR3 sequence is CASSSGSGDTQYF. The CDR3 bases are TGTGCCAGTAGTTCAGGGTCAGGAGATACGCAGTATTTT.

The chain recombines TRBV29-1 with TRBJ2-2, with D tentatively TRBD1 (6 bases). This CDR3 region has 17 residues. The V gene lost 2 bases and the J gene lost 0 bases, with 16 bases spanning the gap. Germline V gene lookup returns CDR1 SQVTM and CDR2 ANQGSEA. For the CDR3, the DNA is TGCAGCGTTGAAAGGTTTGGGACAACTTCGAACACCGGGGAGCTGTTTTTT. Its protein product is CSVERFGTTSNTGELFF.

This clone was seen only a few times. This chain joins TRBV14 and TRBJ2-7; no clear D gene. This CDR3 is built from 14 residues. The ends were cut back, 1 base at V and 1 base at J, with 8 bases in the middle. Germline CDR1 SGHDN, CDR2 FVKESK. CDR3 residues: CASSQVGRSYEQYF. The CDR3 nucleotides read TGTGCCAGCAGCCAAGTTGGCAGATCCTACGAGCAGTACTTC.

The chain has TRBV2 and TRBJ1-1; D is possibly TRBD1 (5 bases). Germline CDR1 reads SNHLY; CDR2 reads FYNNEI. The CDR3 has 14 residues. Trimming pared 4 bases from V and 1 base from J, leaving 10 bases between. For the CDR3, the DNA is TGTGCCAGCAGTGTTGGAGGGGCGAACACTGAAGCTTTCTTT. This sequence encodes CASSVGGANTEAFF.

V is TRBV7-3 and J is TRBJ2-3, with 9 positions matching TRBD1. CDR1 is SGHTA and CDR2 is FQGTGA in the germline V gene. V was clipped by 3 bases and J by 3 bases; unmatched bases: 1. The CDR3 length is 14 residues. CDR3 in DNA: TGTGCCAGCAGCTTGGGACAGGGAACAGATACGCAGTATTTT. This codes for CASSLGQGTDTQYF.

The J gene is TRBJ2-7, the V gene TRBV7-2, with 7 positions matching TRBD1. Germline V gene lookup returns CDR1 SGHTA and CDR2 FQGNSA. The CDR3 spans 13 residues. V gave up 3 bases and J gave up 4 bases; unmatched junction bases: 3. The CDR3 spells CASSLDRRYEQYF. The CDR3 nucleotides read TGTGCCAGCAGCTTGGACAGGAGATACGAGCAGTACTTC.

The CDR3 coding sequence is TGTGCCAGCAGCGATTGGACTAGCAACCCAGAGACCCAGTACTTC. As protein: CASSDWTSNPETQYF. The chain carries TRBV2 and TRBJ2-5, with 8 bases identical to TRBD2. The V segment lost 6 bases and the J segment 4 bases; nucleotides outside the gene matches: 10. The germline CDR1 and CDR2 sequences are SNHLY and FYNNEI. The CDR3 covers 15 residues.

The chain employs TRBV7-9 and TRBJ1-2; 10 bases map to TRBD1. The germline CDR1 and CDR2 sequences are SEHNR and FQNEAQ (reference sequence). V was clipped by 5 bases and J by 8 bases; unmatched bases: 8. This CDR3 spans 14 amino acids. In DNA form, the CDR3 reads TGTGCCAGCAGCCCTGACGGGACAGGGGACGGCTACACCTTC. It yields the protein CASSPDGTGDGYTF.

The chain employs TRBV7-9 and TRBJ2-2, with D unresolved. Germline assignment: CDR1 SEHNR and CDR2 FQNEAQ (reference sequence). Trimming left V 5 bases short and J 8 bases short, with 6 bases between. There are 11 residues in the CDR3. CDR3: CASSPKGELFF. The CDR3, as DNA: TGTGCCAGCAGCCCCAAAGGGGAGCTGTTTTTT.

This clone was counted a few times. This chain uses TRBV2 with TRBJ2-7; the D gene is possibly TRBD1 (5 bases). The CDR3 is 14 residues long. The V end lost 6 bases, the J end lost 6 bases, and 18 bases lay between the germline ends. CDR1 and CDR2 (germline): SNHLY, FYNNEI. The CDR3 DNA is TGTGCCAGCAGCCAGGACACCGCCACGGGCGAGCAGTACTTC. Its translation: CASSQDTATGEQYF.

The V call is TRBV15, the J call TRBJ2-3, with 9 bases that match TRBD1. Germline V CDR1 and CDR2: LNHNV, YYDKDF (reference sequence). Trimming at V came to 7 bases and at J to 4 bases, leaving 9 bases not matched to a gene. This CDR3 region has 15 residues. This CDR3 is CATIPDRGEADTQYF. DNA of the CDR3: TGTGCCACCATCCCAGACAGGGGGGAAGCAGATACGCAGTATTTT.

The gene calls are TRBV11-1 and TRBJ2-7, with D possibly being TRBD2 (6 bases). Trimming took 1 base from V and 0 from J, leaving 7 bases between them. This CDR3 comprises 14 residues. Germline V gene sequence: CDR1 SGHAT, CDR2 FQDESV (reference sequence). CDR3 sequence reads: CASSLGGDSYEQYF. The CDR3 DNA sequence: TGTGCCAGCAGCTTAGGGGGGGACTCCTACGAGCAGTACTTC.